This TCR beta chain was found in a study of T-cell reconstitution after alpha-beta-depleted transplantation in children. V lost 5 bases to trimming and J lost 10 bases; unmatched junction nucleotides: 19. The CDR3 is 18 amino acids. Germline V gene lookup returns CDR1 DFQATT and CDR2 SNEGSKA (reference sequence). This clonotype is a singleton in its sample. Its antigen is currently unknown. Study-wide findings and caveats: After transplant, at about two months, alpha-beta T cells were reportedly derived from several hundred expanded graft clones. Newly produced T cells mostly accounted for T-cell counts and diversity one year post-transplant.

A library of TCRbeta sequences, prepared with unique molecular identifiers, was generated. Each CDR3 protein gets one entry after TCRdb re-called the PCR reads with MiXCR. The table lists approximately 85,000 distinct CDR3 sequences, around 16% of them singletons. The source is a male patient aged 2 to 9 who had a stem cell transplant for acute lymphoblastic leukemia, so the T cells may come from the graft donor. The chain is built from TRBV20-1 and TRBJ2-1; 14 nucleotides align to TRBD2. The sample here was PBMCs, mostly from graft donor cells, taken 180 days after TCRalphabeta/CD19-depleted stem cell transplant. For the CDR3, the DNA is TGCAGTGCTCATCTCCGGACTAGCGGGAGGCCACGTCCAATCGAGCAGTTCTTC. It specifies CSAHLRTSGRPRPIEQFF.